This TCR beta chain was found in a study of T cells in Graves' hyperthyroidism and ophthalmopathy. Study in general: Before treatment of any kind, peripheral blood was taken at initial diagnosis.

This clonotype has a count of ten or more. TCR beta CDR3 sequences were amplified from RNA transcripts. The TCR CDR3 was amplified in a first-round RT-PCR using the HTBI primer set. TCRdb called the multiplex PCR reads again in MiXCR, with one record for every CDR3 protein. The sample records roughly 380,000 distinct CDR3 sequences, about 14% being singletons. With V trimmed by 6 bases and J by 0 bases, 6 bases remained unmatched. CDR1 is SGHRS, CDR2 YFSETQ, per germline. CDR3 length: 14 amino acids. Aged 18 to 65, the patients had hyperthyroidism that was newly diagnosed and had lasted under 2 months. Before ophthalmopathy appeared, progressors gave blood at initial hyperthyroidism diagnosis.

The TCR sequence derives from a man younger than 45 with Graves' hyperthyroidism that later progressed to Graves' ophthalmopathy. The rearrangement joins TRBV5-1 to TRBJ2-7, with 7 bases fitting TRBD1. The sample consisted of blood. The CDR3 spells CASTSGTASYEQYF. The DNA of the CDR3 is TGCGCCAGCACTTCGGGGACAGCCTCCTACGAGCAGTACTTC.